The TCR beta chain described here comes from a study of cytomegalovirus exposure and HLA in healthy donors. Whole-study results and caveats: Excluded: some indistinguishable V segments such as TRBV6-2 and TRBV6-3.

In regard to this clone: The antigen remains undetermined.

The germline V gene has CDR1 MNHNS and CDR2 SASEGT. CDR3 length: 14 residues. V was clipped by 9 bases and J by 3 bases, with 14 bases between them. The PCR employed 60 Vbeta primers together with 13 Jbeta primers. The assay was immunoSEQ multiplex PCR, and TCRdb's table has in-frame clones only and misses some. Of approximately 140,000 clones in the sample, roughly 77% were seen once. The material sequenced was PBMCs. The J gene is TRBJ2-2, the V gene TRBV6-1, with a tentative D call TRBD1 (6 bases). The receptor's source is a female donor in good health and CMV-seronegative. CDR3 sequence reads: CASSRDTYTGELFF. The CDR3 coding sequence is TGTGCCAGTTCCCGGGACACTTACACCGGGGAGCTGTTTTTT.